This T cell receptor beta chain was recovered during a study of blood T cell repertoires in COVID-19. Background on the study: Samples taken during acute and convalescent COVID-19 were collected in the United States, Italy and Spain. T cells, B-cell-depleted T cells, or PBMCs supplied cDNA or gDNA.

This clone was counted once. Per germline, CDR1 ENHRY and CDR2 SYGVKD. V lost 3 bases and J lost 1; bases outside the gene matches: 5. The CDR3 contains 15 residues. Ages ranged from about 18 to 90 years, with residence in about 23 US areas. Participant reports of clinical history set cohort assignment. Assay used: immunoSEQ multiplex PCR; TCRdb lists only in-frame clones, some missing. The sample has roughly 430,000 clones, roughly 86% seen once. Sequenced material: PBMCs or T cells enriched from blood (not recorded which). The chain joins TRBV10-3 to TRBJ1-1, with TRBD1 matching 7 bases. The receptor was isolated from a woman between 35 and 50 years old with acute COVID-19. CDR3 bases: TGTGCCATCAGTGATGTAGGGGGCCCGAACACTGAAGCTTTCTTT. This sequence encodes CAISDVGGPNTEAFF.